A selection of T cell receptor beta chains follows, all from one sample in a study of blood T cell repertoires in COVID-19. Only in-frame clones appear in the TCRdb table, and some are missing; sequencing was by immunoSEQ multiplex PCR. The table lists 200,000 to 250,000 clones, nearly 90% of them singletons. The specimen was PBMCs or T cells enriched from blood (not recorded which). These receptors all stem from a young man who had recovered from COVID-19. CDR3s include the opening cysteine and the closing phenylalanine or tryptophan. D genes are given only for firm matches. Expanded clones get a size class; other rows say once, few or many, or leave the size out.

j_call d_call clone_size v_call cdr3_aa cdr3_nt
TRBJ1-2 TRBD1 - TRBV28 CASSLGGQAYGYTF TGTGCCAGCAGTTTAGGGGGACAGGCCTATGGCTACACCTTC
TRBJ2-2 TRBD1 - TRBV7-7 CASSPGTANTGELFF TGTGCCAGCAGCCCTGGGACAGCGAACACCGGGGAGCTGTTTTTT
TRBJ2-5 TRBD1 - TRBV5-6 CASSSSDVQGARETQYF TGTGCCAGCAGCTCCTCAGACGTACAGGGGGCCAGGGAGACCCAGTACTTC
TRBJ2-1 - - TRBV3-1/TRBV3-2 CASSLLTWESYNEQFF TGTGCCAGCAGCCTCCTAACTTGGGAGTCGTACAATGAGCAGTTCTTC
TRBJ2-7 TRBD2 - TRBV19 CASSSLAGGAYEQYF TGTGCCAGTAGTTCACTAGCGGGAGGTGCCTACGAGCAGTACTTC
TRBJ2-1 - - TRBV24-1 CASRDSYNEQFF TGTGCCAGCCGGGACTCCTACAATGAGCAGTTCTTC
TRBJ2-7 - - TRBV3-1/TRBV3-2 CASGYDSSYEQYF TGTGCCAGCGGTTACGATAGCTCCTACGAGCAGTACTTC
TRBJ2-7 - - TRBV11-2 CASSWFASSSYEQYF TGTGCCAGCAGCTGGTTTGCTTCCAGCTCCTACGAGCAGTACTTC
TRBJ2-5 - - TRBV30 CAWSVQKETQYF TGTGCCTGGAGTGTACAAAAAGAGACCCAGTACTTC
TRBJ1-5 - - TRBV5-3 CARSLVEARAQNQPQHF TGTGCCAGAAGCTTGGTGGAGGCTAGGGCGCAAAATCAGCCCCAGCATTTT
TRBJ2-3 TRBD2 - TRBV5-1 CASSLPSGGARTDTQYF TGCGCCAGCAGCTTGCCCAGCGGGGGGGCCAGGACAGATACGCAGTATTTT
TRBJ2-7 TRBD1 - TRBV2 CASNRDRVHEQYF TGTGCCTCTAACCGGGACAGGGTCCACGAGCAGTACTTC
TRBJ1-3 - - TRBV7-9 CASAPEAGNTIYF TGTGCCAGCGCACCAGAAGCTGGAAACACCATATATTTT
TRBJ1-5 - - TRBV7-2 CASSPSLSLTSNQPQHF TGTGCCAGCAGCCCTTCCCTTTCATTGACAAGCAATCAGCCCCAGCATTTT
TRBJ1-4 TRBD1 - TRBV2 CASSAQGVSEKLFF TGTGCCAGCAGTGCACAGGGGGTATCCGAAAAACTGTTTTTT
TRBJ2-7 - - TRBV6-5 CASSYNGAGTYEQYF TGTGCCAGCAGTTATAATGGTGCCGGGACCTACGAGCAGTACTTC
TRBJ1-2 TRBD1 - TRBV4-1 CASSLRQGGFNYGYTF TGCGCCAGCAGCTTACGACAGGGAGGTTTTAACTATGGCTACACCTTC
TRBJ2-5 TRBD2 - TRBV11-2 CASNPGGQETQYF TGTGCCAGCAACCCGGGGGGGCAAGAGACCCAGTACTTC
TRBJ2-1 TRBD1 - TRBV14 CASSQGSGQGVLNEQFF TGTGCCAGCAGCCAAGGTTCAGGACAGGGTGTATTGAATGAGCAGTTCTTC
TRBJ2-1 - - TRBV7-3 CASSLTSRGGSYNEQFF TGTGCCAGCAGCTTAACGTCCAGGGGCGGCTCCTACAATGAGCAGTTCTTC
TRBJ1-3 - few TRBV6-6 CASSRAGLSGNTIYF TGTGCCAGCAGCCGCGCGGGACTCTCTGGAAACACCATATATTTT
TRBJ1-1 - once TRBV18 CASSGGQNTEAFF TGTGCCAGCTCAGGGGGACAGAACACTGAAGCTTTCTTT
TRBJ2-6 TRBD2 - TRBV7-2 CASSPPGLNSGANVLTF TGTGCCAGCAGCCCCCCGGGACTAAACTCTGGGGCCAACGTCCTGACTTTC
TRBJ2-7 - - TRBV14 CASSQSGAYEQYF TGTGCCAGCAGCCAGTCAGGGGCCTACGAGCAGTACTTC
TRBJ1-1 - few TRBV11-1 CASSLPNRAEAFF TGTGCCAGCAGCCTCCCCAACCGCGCAGAAGCTTTCTTT
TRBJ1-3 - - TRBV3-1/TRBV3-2 CASTGRGHSRNTIYF TGTGCCAGCACAGGAAGGGGACATTCTAGAAACACCATATATTTT
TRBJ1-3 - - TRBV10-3 CAISEFRGGDTIYF TGTGCCATCAGTGAATTCAGGGGTGGGGACACCATATATTTT
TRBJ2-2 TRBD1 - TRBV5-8 CASSTGQGRGNIGELFF TGTGCCAGCAGCACCGGACAGGGGCGCGGCAATATCGGGGAGCTGTTTTTT
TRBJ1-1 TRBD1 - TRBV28 CASSSNRGRSTEAFF TGTGCCAGCAGTTCAAACAGGGGTCGGAGCACTGAAGCTTTCTTT
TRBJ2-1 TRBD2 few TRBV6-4 CASSDTGGPYNEQFF TGTGCCAGCAGTGACACGGGAGGGCCGTACAATGAGCAGTTCTTC
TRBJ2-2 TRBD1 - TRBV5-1 CASSLGQGVTGELFF TGCGCCAGCAGCTTGGGACAGGGCGTCACCGGGGAGCTGTTTTTT
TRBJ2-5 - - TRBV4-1 CASSQGGGLDGTQYF TGCGCCAGCAGCCAAGGGGGGGGGCTAGACGGGACCCAGTACTTC
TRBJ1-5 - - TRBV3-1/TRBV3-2 CASSQGAGGQPQHF TGTGCCAGCAGCCAAGGGGCCGGCGGGCAGCCCCAGCATTTT
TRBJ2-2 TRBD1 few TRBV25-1 CASTDRGNTGELFF TGTGCCAGCACCGACAGGGGAAACACCGGGGAGCTGTTTTTT
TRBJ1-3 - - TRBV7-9 CASSPGGGGNTIYF TGTGCCAGCAGCCCCGGGGGTGGGGGAAACACCATATATTTT
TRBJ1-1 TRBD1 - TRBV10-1 CASSLQGAGEAFF TGCGCCAGCAGTTTACAGGGGGCTGGAGAAGCTTTCTTT
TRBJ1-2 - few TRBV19 CASSIGPTGLRGYTF TGTGCCAGTAGTATAGGCCCGACAGGTCTCCGGGGCTACACCTTC
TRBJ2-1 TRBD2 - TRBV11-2 CASSLDVGTSTEQFF TGTGCCAGCAGCTTAGATGTCGGGACTAGCACCGAGCAGTTCTTC
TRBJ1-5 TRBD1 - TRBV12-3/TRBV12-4 CASRTTGDQPQHF TGTGCCAGCAGGACAACAGGGGATCAGCCCCAGCATTTT
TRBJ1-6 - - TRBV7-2 CASSPTRPQVSPLHF TGTGCCAGCAGCCCAACGAGACCTCAGGTTTCACCCCTCCACTTT
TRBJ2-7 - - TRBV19 CASSIGGDSSYEQYF TGTGCCAGTAGTATAGGCGGAGACAGCTCCTACGAGCAGTACTTC
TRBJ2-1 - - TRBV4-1 CASRNTRKGDEQFF TGCGCCAGCAGGAACACACGAAAGGGGGATGAGCAGTTCTTC
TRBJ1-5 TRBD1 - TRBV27 CASGRQGVGNQPQHF TGTGCCAGCGGGCGACAGGGAGTGGGGAATCAGCCCCAGCATTTT
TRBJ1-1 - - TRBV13 CASSIPGRRGNTEAFF TGTGCCAGCAGCATACCAGGGAGGAGGGGGAACACTGAAGCTTTCTTT